This T cell receptor (beta chain) was sequenced during a study of blood T cells in healthy people across ages. Study findings and constraints: Getting older went along with TCR beta diversity per million T cells dropping roughly linearly.

Combining a sample-barcoded 5' primer with a J-beta primer mix, a second PCR ran for roughly 7 to 12 cycles. TCRdb reanalysed the 5' RACE reads using MiXCR and keeps one entry per CDR3 protein. The profile shows approximately 1.5 million distinct CDR3 sequences, about 35% of them singletons. This clonotype came up a few times. Antigen specificity is unknown. The CDR3 is made up of 13 amino acids. The ends were cut back, 5 bases at V and 3 bases at J, with 10 bases in the middle. Germline-derived CDR1 and CDR2 are ENHRY and SYGVKD. This receptor was obtained from a young woman in good health. Material: blood. The J gene is TRBJ2-5, the V gene TRBV10-3; D call uncertain. CDR3 sequence: CAISQDLEETQYF. The CDR3 DNA reads as TGTGCCATCAGTCAAGACTTAGAAGAGACCCAGTACTTC.